The clone carrying this T cell receptor beta chain was observed many times. Its target is unknown. This sample is part of a study of CD8 T cells in ankylosing spondylitis. Study-level results: Clones linked to disease were reported to show significant enrichment in matched ankylosing spondylitis synovial fluid. What appeared characteristic of ankylosing spondylitis blood was a TCR beta motif of under 10 highly homologous variants. Past studies reported some motif variants in reactive arthritis synovial fluid and blood.

Libraries for TCR beta were made by quantitative 5'-RACE with molecular barcodes. TCRdb ran MiXCR on the 5' RACE reads and lists one entry per CDR3 protein. The data contain under 150,000 distinct CDR3 sequences, around 10% of them singletons. This clonotype was sampled from a female donor with ankylosing spondylitis or in good health (not recorded which). Input material: blood, either unsorted or a sorted T cell fraction (not recorded which).

The CDR3 region has the DNA TGTGCCAGCAGTACCCGACAGGGGTACTACAATGAGCAGTTCTTC. This codes for CASSTRQGYYNEQFF. This chain joins TRBV6-2 or TRBV6-3 and TRBJ2-1; 8 bases map to TRBD1. Trimming at V came to 5 bases and at J to 3 bases, leaving 6 bases not matched to a gene. There are 15 residues in the CDR3. In germline, CDR1 is MNHEY, CDR2 SVGEGT.